This passage covers 23 T cell receptor beta chains from one sample sequenced in a study of shared clonotypes between healthy human individuals. Method: immunoSEQ multiplex PCR; TCRdb's copy keeps in-frame clones and lacks some. The sample yields about 2.4 million clones, over 85% seen once. Source material: naive CD4+ T cells from PBMCs. Subset of the sample: CD45RA+ positively selected. These receptors were taken from a young man in good health. Some clones in this sample may be carry-over from other donors' samples.

V usage is TRBV2 and J usage is TRBJ2-5; D unclear. Germline CDR1 SNHLY, CDR2 FYNNEI. There are 13 residues in the CDR3. Between the trimmed V and J ends, which lost 6 bases and 8 bases, there was a span of 16 bases. CDR3 coding DNA: TGTGCCAGCAGGACACGGCGTGATGGAACCCAGTACTTC. Encoded protein: CASRTRRDGTQYF.

J is TRBJ2-1 and V is TRBV4-1, with 10 bases matching TRBD2. Germline V lookup: CDR1 MGHRA, CDR2 YSYEKL. This CDR3 is 15 amino acids long. The junction had 5 bases not matched to a gene; V was cut back by 6 bases and J by 3 bases. For the CDR3, the DNA is TGCGCCAGCAGAAGGACTAGCGGAAGCTACAATGAGCAGTTCTTC. It encodes CASRRTSGSYNEQFF.

The CDR3 sequence: CASSSSGTVLGSNQPQHF. The DNA of the CDR3 is TGTGCCAGCAGCTCGTCCGGGACAGTCCTGGGGAGCAATCAGCCCCAGCATTTT. The rearrangement links TRBV7-2 to TRBJ1-5, with 7 bases that match TRBD1. Germline loops: CDR1 SGHTA, CDR2 FQGNSA. V gave up 4 bases and J gave up 1 base; unmatched junction bases: 13. The CDR3 is 18 amino acids.

V gene TRBV7-2 combines with J gene TRBJ2-1, with D tentatively TRBD2 (6 bases). This CDR3 has 15 residues. V lost 4 bases and J 0 bases, leaving 10 bases between the germline ends. The germline V gene has CDR1 SGHTA and CDR2 FQGNSA. The CDR3, as DNA: TGTGCCAGCAGCTCGGGGGTTCCCTCCTACAATGAGCAGTTCTTC. Encoded protein: CASSSGVPSYNEQFF.

The V call is TRBV28, the J call TRBJ2-7; D gene uncertain. The CDR3 runs to 9 residues. V lost 6 bases and J 5 bases, leaving 2 bases between the germline ends. Germline lookup yields CDR1 MDHEN and CDR2 SYDVKM. The CDR3 is CASRNEQYF. The DNA of the CDR3 is TGTGCCAGCAGGAACGAGCAGTACTTC.

V usage is TRBV28 and J usage is TRBJ2-5; TRBD1 matches at 9 bases. Per the germline V gene, CDR1 is MDHEN and CDR2 is SYDVKM. The V and J ends lost 6 bases and 4 bases, in that order; junction bases with no gene match: 6. There are 14 residues in the CDR3. The CDR3 coding sequence is TGTGCCAGCAGCACAGGGGGCGCGTTAGAGACCCAGTACTTC. Amino acids: CASSTGGALETQYF. Full variable domain (rest looked up from reference TRBV28 and TRBJ2-5): DVKVTQSSRYLVKRTGEKVFLECVQDMDHENMFWYRQDPGLGLRLIYFSYDVKMKEKGDIPEGYSVSREKKERFSLILESASTNQTSMYLCASSTGGALETQYFGPGTRLLVL.

This clone was detected once. This chain connects TRBV7-2 to TRBJ2-5; 7 bases are shared with TRBD2. From germline, CDR1 is SGHTA and CDR2 FQGNSA. V shed 5 bases and J 1 base; nucleotides not matched to a gene: 4. This CDR3 has 14 residues. The CDR3 bases are TGTGCCAGCAGCGGAGGGACTATCCAAGAGACCCAGTACTTC. It encodes CASSGGTIQETQYF.

CDR3 nucleotide sequence: TGTGCCAGCAGCTCCCCGCGGGAAGCCCCTGGCTACACCTTC. It specifies CASSSPREAPGYTF. The chain uses TRBV28 and TRBJ1-2; D gene ambiguous. The V end was cut by 6 bases, the J end by 7 bases, with 18 bases between. Per the germline V gene, CDR1 is MDHEN and CDR2 is SYDVKM. This CDR3 contains 14 residues.

This chain joins TRBV7-6 and TRBJ2-5; D is possibly TRBD2 (5 bases). The CDR3 is 14 residues long. Trimming took off 3 bases at V and 5 bases at J, with 13 bases between the two ends. The germline gives CDR1 SGHVS, CDR2 FNYEAQ. CDR3 DNA: TGTGCCAGCAGCTTCCCAACTAGAAGCGAGACCCAGTACTTC. Its protein product is CASSFPTRSETQYF.

V and J are TRBV5-1 and TRBJ2-3, with D maybe TRBD2 (5 bases). Germline values: CDR1 SGHRS, CDR2 YFSETQ. V dropped 3 bases and J dropped 2 bases, with 13 bases sitting between them. There are 15 residues in the CDR3. The CDR3: CASSSPGSTTDTQYF. DNA of the CDR3: TGCGCCAGCAGCTCACCGGGATCAACCACAGATACGCAGTATTTT.

The count of this clone is one. The chain joins TRBV2 to TRBJ1-4; no clear D gene. Trimming took off 6 bases at V and 6 bases at J, with 11 bases between the two ends. This CDR3 spans 13 amino acids. The germline V gene encodes CDR1 SNHLY and CDR2 FYNNEI. The CDR3 coding sequence is TGTGCCAGCAGCTTAGTGGTGGATGAAAAACTGTTTTTT. The encoded protein is CASSLVVDEKLFF. Full variable domain (remainder filled in from reference TRBV2 and TRBJ1-4): EPEVTQTPSHQVTQMGQEVILRCVPISNHLYFYWYRQILGQKVEFLVSFYNNEISEKSEIFDDQFSVERPDGSNFTLKIRSTKLEDSAMYFCASSLVVDEKLFFGSGTQLSVL.

V usage is TRBV29-1 and J usage is TRBJ1-4; D might be TRBD1 (6 bases). CDR3 length equals 15 residues. Germline V gene data show CDR1 as SQVTM and CDR2 as ANQGSEA. Trimming shortened V by 3 bases and J by 8 bases, and 19 bases separated the two germline ends. CDR3 in DNA: TGCAGCGTTGACGGGCCTACAGGGATGGGGGAAAAACTGTTTTTT. This translates into CSVDGPTGMGEKLFF. Full variable domain (outside the CDR3, taken from reference TRBV29-1 and TRBJ1-4): SAVISQKPSRDICQRGTSLTIQCQVDSQVTMMFWYRQQPGQSLTLIATANQGSEATYESGFVIDKFPISRPNLTFSTLTVSNMSPEDSSIYLCSVDGPTGMGEKLFFGSGTQLSVL.

This clone was counted a single time. The genes are TRBV25-1 and TRBJ1-6; maybe TRBD1 (5 bases). V lost 3 bases and J 11 bases, leaving 17 bases between the germline ends. Germline V CDR1 and CDR2: MGHDK, SYGVNS. This CDR3 spans 15 amino acids. CDR3: CASSDFWQGNPPLHF. The CDR3 nucleotides are TGTGCCAGCAGTGATTTCTGGCAGGGAAATCCACCCCTCCACTTT.

This chain connects TRBV4-1 to TRBJ1-4; possibly TRBD1 for D (5 bases). The germline V gene encodes CDR1 MGHRA and CDR2 YSYEKL. The CDR3 length is 14 residues. Trimming removed 4 bases at V and 3 bases at J, with 9 bases between. The CDR3 coding sequence is TGCGCCAGCAGCCCCGGGACCTCTAATGAAAAACTGTTTTTT. Its translation: CASSPGTSNEKLFF.

The V and J genes are TRBV7-9 and TRBJ1-3; the D is unclear. This CDR3 has 17 amino acids. The V end lost 1 base, the J end lost 0 bases, and 13 bases lay between the germline ends. Germline V gene sequence: CDR1 SEHNR, CDR2 FQNEAQ (reference sequence). The CDR3 nucleotides are TGTGCCAGCAGCTTAGGGGCCGGGGATCCCTCTGGAAACACCATATATTTT. Its protein product is CASSLGAGDPSGNTIYF.

The CDR3 DNA sequence: TGTGCCAGCAGTGAATGGGGACTGAATAGCAATCAGCCCCAGCATTTT. It specifies CASSEWGLNSNQPQHF. The chain combines TRBV2 with TRBJ1-5, with D possibly TRBD1 on 5 matching bases. The germline V and J ends were trimmed by 2 bases and 0 bases, with 11 bases remaining between them. CDR1 and CDR2 (germline): SNHLY, FYNNEI. This CDR3 region has 16 residues.

The CDR3 nucleotides are TGTGCCAGCAGCCCAAGTTTCCCGAACACTGAAGCTTTCTTT. Protein product: CASSPSFPNTEAFF. The V gene is TRBV7-2, the J gene TRBJ1-1; no reliable D call. The CDR3 loop spans 14 amino acids. The germline gives CDR1 SGHTA, CDR2 FQGNSA. The V and J ends lost 5 bases and 1 base respectively, with 11 bases between them.

The chain is built from TRBV5-1 and TRBJ2-2; possibly TRBD1 for D (6 bases). The V end was cut by 6 bases, the J end by 3 bases, with 15 bases between. The length of the CDR3 is 15 residues. Looked up from germline, CDR1 is SGHRS and CDR2 is YFSETQ. CDR3 nucleotides: TGCGCCAGCACCTTCTCGACAGGATACACCGGGGAGCTGTTTTTT. It specifies CASTFSTGYTGELFF.

With respect to this clone: The identical CDR3 is also encoded by other nucleotide sequences in the sample. The chain couples TRBV11-2 to TRBJ2-2; D is unclear. The CDR3 has 13 amino acids. The germline V and J ends were trimmed by 1 base and 3 bases, with 3 bases remaining between them. The germline gives CDR1 SGHAT, CDR2 FQNNGV. Here the CDR3 DNA reads TGTGCCAGCAGCTTAGTGGACACCGGGGAGCTGTTTTTT. Protein sequence: CASSLVDTGELFF.

This sequence joins TRBV19 and TRBJ1-5; the match to TRBD1 covers 11 bases. Germline CDR1 reads LNHDA; CDR2 reads SQIVND (reference sequence). The CDR3 has 15 residues. The junction had 7 bases not matched to a gene; V was cut back by 6 bases and J by 6 bases. The CDR3 nucleotides are TGTGCCAGTAGCCCCGGGACAGGGGGATTTCAGCCCCAGCATTTT. Its translation is CASSPGTGGFQPQHF.

The chain couples TRBV28 to TRBJ1-1, with a weak D call TRBD1 (6 bases). The germline gives CDR1 MDHEN, CDR2 SYDVKM. CDR3 length: 15 residues. Trimming cost V 10 bases and J 4 bases, with 22 bases left between them. This CDR3 is CATKPPGGGGTEAFF. Written as DNA, the CDR3 is TGTGCCACGAAGCCCCCGGGGGGAGGGGGCACTGAAGCTTTCTTT.

The chain links TRBV30 to TRBJ2-2; 16 nucleotides align to TRBD2. The length of the CDR3 is 17 residues. Germline CDR1 and CDR2: GTSNPN and SVGIG (reference sequence). The V segment lost 4 bases and the J segment 3 bases; nucleotides outside the gene matches: 5. CDR3 nucleotides: TGTGCCTGGACCGGGACTAGCGGGAGGGCAGACACCGGGGAGCTGTTTTTT. Protein product: CAWTGTSGRADTGELFF.

The chain links TRBV18 to TRBJ2-3; D tentatively reads TRBD1 or TRBD2 (5 bases each). Trimming removed 2 bases at V and 5 bases at J, with 11 bases between. Per germline, CDR1 KGHSH and CDR2 LQKENI. The CDR3 is 14 amino acids. CDR3 nucleotides: TGTGCCAGCTCACCAGGGGGAGAAGGAGATACGCAGTATTTT. It yields the protein CASSPGGEGDTQYF.